This record looks at one TCR beta chain sequence and its context. The germline V gene encodes CDR1 MGHRA and CDR2 YSYEKL. The CDR3 length is 17 residues. Trimming removed 0 bases from V and 2 bases from J; junction bases left unmatched: 8. PCR used 60 Vbeta primers and 13 Jbeta primers. Repertoires were generated with immunoSEQ multiplex PCR, while TCRdb's copy carries only in-frame clones and drops some. The repertoire has 150,000 to 200,000 clones, around 83% of them found once; the top ten carry approximately 4%. The data stem from a study of cytomegalovirus exposure and HLA in healthy donors. Sequences were obtained from PBMCs. The clonotype was recovered from a man aged 45-65 years in good health and CMV-seropositive. The V gene is TRBV4-1, the J gene TRBJ2-5; 8 bases line up with TRBD1. The CDR3 region is CASSQEGTGVAQETQYF. The CDR3, as DNA: TGCGCCAGCAGCCAAGAGGGGACAGGAGTTGCACAAGAGACCCAGTACTTC.